These 11 T cell receptor beta chains originate from one sample sequenced in a study of cytomegalovirus exposure and HLA in healthy donors. The PCR used 60 Vbeta and 13 Jbeta primers. The data were produced by immunoSEQ multiplex PCR, yet TCRdb's version contains in-frame clones alone and is incomplete. The table lists about 85,000 clones, 60% to 85% of them singletons, with about 2% in the top ten. Sequencing was done on a sample of PBMCs. All receptors come from a boy between 5 and 17 years old in good health and CMV-seronegative.

The table lists this clone with a count of one. The J gene is TRBJ2-2, the V gene TRBV7-2; D call uncertain. The V and J ends lost 5 bases and 3 bases respectively, with 7 bases between them. Germline CDR1 is SGHTA and CDR2 is FQGNSA. The CDR3 has 13 amino acids. The CDR3 coding sequence is TGTGCCAGCAGCCAGTATGACACCGGGGAGCTGTTTTTT. Its protein is CASSQYDTGELFF.

The chain recombines TRBV6-1 with TRBJ1-5, with TRBD1 as a possible D gene (6 bases). The germline V and J ends were trimmed by 1 base and 1 base, with 14 bases remaining between them. This CDR3 has 17 amino acids. Germline-derived CDR1 and CDR2 are MNHNS and SASEGT. The CDR3 DNA reads TGTGCCAGCAGTGAAGGGTTCGGGGGGGCGAGCAATCAGCCCCAGCATTTT. Translating it yields CASSEGFGGASNQPQHF.

The rearrangement links TRBV18 to TRBJ2-1, with 15 bases fitting TRBD2. The CDR3 runs 21 residues. Trimming removed 0 bases from V and 3 bases from J; junction bases left unmatched: 12. CDR1 is KGHSH, CDR2 LQKENI, per germline. This CDR3 is CASSPPAGLAGGGGIYNEQFF. The CDR3 DNA reads TGTGCCAGCTCACCACCCGCGGGACTAGCGGGAGGAGGGGGAATCTACAATGAGCAGTTCTTC. Complete variable domain (other parts from reference TRBV18 and TRBJ2-1): NAGVMQNPRHLVRRRGQEARLRCSPMKGHSHVYWYRQLPEEGLKFMVYLQKENIIDESGMPKERFSAEFPKEGPSILRIQQVVRGDSAAYFCASSPPAGLAGGGGIYNEQFFGPGTRLTVL.

The V gene is TRBV4-2, the J gene TRBJ1-5; D perhaps matches TRBD1 (6 bases). Germline CDR1 LGHNA, CDR2 YNFKEQ. The CDR3 has 13 residues. The V end lost 6 bases, the J end lost 4 bases, and 10 bases lay between the germline ends. CDR3: CASSPGENQPQHF. CDR3 DNA: TGTGCCAGCAGTCCAGGGGAGAATCAGCCCCAGCATTTT.

This clone has just a few counts. The chain combines TRBV7-8 with TRBJ2-6; possibly TRBD1 for D (6 bases). Germline V lookup: CDR1 SGHVS, CDR2 FQNEAQ. CDR3 size: 20 residues. The ends were cut back, 4 bases at V and 0 bases at J, with 22 bases in the middle. The CDR3 sequence: CASSSPFATGSYSGANVLTF. Written as DNA, the CDR3 is TGTGCCAGCAGCTCCCCCTTTGCGACAGGTTCCTACTCTGGGGCCAACGTCCTGACTTTC.

This clone has a handful of counts. The V and J genes are TRBV4-3 and TRBJ1-5, with D possibly TRBD1 on 5 matching bases. Germline V gene sequence: CDR1 LGHNA, CDR2 YSLEER. There are 17 residues in the CDR3. V was cut by 0 bases and J by 0 bases, with 12 bases left in between. The CDR3 reads CASSQDWGSYSNQPQHF. The CDR3 DNA is TGCGCCAGCAGCCAAGATTGGGGCAGCTATAGCAATCAGCCCCAGCATTTT.

The chain is built from TRBV14 and TRBJ1-2; TRBD1 might be the D (5 bases). V lost 1 base and J 5 bases, leaving 11 bases between the germline ends. Germline V lookup: CDR1 SGHDN, CDR2 FVKESK. The CDR3 loop spans 14 amino acids. CDR3 coding DNA: TGTGCCAGCAGCCAAGTGCCGGGGGGTTATGGCTACACCTTC. This codes for CASSQVPGGYGYTF. Supplemented by reference TRBV14 and TRBJ1-2, the full variable domain reads EAGVTQFPSHSVIEKGQTVTLRCDPISGHDNLYWYRRVMGKEIKFLLHFVKESKQDESGMPNNRFLAERTGGTYSTLKVQPAELEDSGVYFCASSQVPGGYGYTFGSGTRLTVV.

This sequence joins TRBV7-2 and TRBJ1-5; D possibly corresponds to TRBD1 (6 bases). The germline gives CDR1 SGHTA, CDR2 FQGNSA. Trimming shortened V by 2 bases and J by 4 bases, and 12 bases separated the two germline ends. The CDR3 is made up of 15 amino acids. The CDR3 sequence: CASSLTRGANQPQHF. In DNA form, the CDR3 reads TGTGCCAGCAGCTTAACCCGGGGGGCAAATCAGCCCCAGCATTTT. Full variable domain (missing parts from reference TRBV7-2 and TRBJ1-5): GAGVSQSPSNKVTEKGKDVELRCDPISGHTALYWYRQSLGQGLEFLIYFQGNSAPDKSGLPSDRFSAERTGGSVSTLTIQRTQQEDSAVYLCASSLTRGANQPQHFGDGTRLSIL.

The rearrangement joins TRBV5-4 to TRBJ2-5; possible D gene TRBD2, 6 bases. CDR1 SGHNT and CDR2 YYREEE come from the germline V gene (reference sequence). The CDR3 sequence is 15 residues long. V was clipped by 2 bases and J by 2 bases, with 13 bases between them. The CDR3 loop reads CASSFTGSFQETQYF. CDR3 coding DNA: TGTGCCAGCAGCTTTACCGGGAGCTTTCAAGAGACCCAGTACTTC.

J is TRBJ1-3 and V is TRBV7-2, with 9 bases that match TRBD1. CDR1 SGHTA and CDR2 FQGNSA come from the germline V gene. CDR3 length: 13 residues. V trimming: 3 bases; J trimming: 9 bases; junction bases outside the gene matches: 3. The CDR3 is CASSLTGGVTIYF. In DNA form, the CDR3 reads TGTGCCAGCAGCTTGACAGGGGGGGTCACCATATATTTT.

The V and J genes are TRBV30 and TRBJ2-1; TRBD2 aligns across 8 bases. J was trimmed by 6 bases and V by 6 bases; bases with no gene match: 7. Germline V gene data show CDR1 as GTSNPN and CDR2 as SVGIG (reference sequence). The CDR3 runs 13 residues. The CDR3 DNA is TGTGCCTGTTCGGGGGGGCAGGTCAATGAGCAGTTCTTC. Its protein product is CACSGGQVNEQFF.